The table lists the clone carrying this TCR beta chain with a few counts. The antigen is unknown. The sample comes from a study of PD-1 blockade in classical Hodgkin lymphoma. Each patient relapsed following autologous stem cell transplantation, and prior brentuximab vedotin exposure differed. When best responses were assessed, they were complete response, partial response or progressive disease. Repertoires were generated with immunoSEQ multiplex PCR, while TCRdb's copy carries only in-frame clones and drops some. The sample shows 80,000 to 100,000 clones, more than 80% of them seen only once. From germline, CDR1 is PRHDT and CDR2 FYEKMQ (reference sequence). This CDR3 is built from 13 residues. V dropped 4 bases and J dropped 7 bases, with 14 bases sitting between them. Study-wide results and caveats: The study found that TCR diversity rose significantly by C4D1 in CD4+ but not CD8+ cells.

The sample was peripheral blood mononuclear cells (PBMCs), taken before the second cycle of nivolumab. The receptor comes from a human donor with classical Hodgkin lymphoma. V and J are TRBV13 and TRBJ2-7; D is uncertain. The CDR3 reads CASSSGRLREQYF. CDR3 DNA: TGTGCCAGCAGCTCAGGCCGACTTCGGGAGCAGTACTTC.